A selection of T cell receptor beta chains follows, all from one sample in a study of blood T cell repertoires in COVID-19. The protocol was immunoSEQ multiplex PCR, while the TCRdb copy is restricted to in-frame clones and leaves out a portion. The table lists roughly 230,000 clones, 80% to 90% of them singletons. Sequencing used PBMCs or T cells enriched from blood (not recorded which). Receptors originate from a man younger than 40 in a cohort exposed to, infected with or recovered from COVID-19 (not recorded which). The CDR3 runs from the conserved cysteine through the conserved F or W. The order of the fields is J gene, V gene, D gene, CDR3 protein. D genes are given only for firm matches.

J: TRBJ2-7; V: TRBV27; D: TRBD1; CDR3: CASRMGDRPYEQYF
J: TRBJ2-7; V: TRBV9; D: TRBD2; CDR3: CASSDNPGGEGPREQYF
J: TRBJ2-2; V: TRBV18; D: NA; CDR3: CASSQINPLRLNTGELFF
J: TRBJ2-5; V: TRBV18; D: NA; CDR3: CASSPLRVQETQYF
J: TRBJ1-2; V: TRBV9; D: NA; CDR3: CASSDGGPYGYTF
J: TRBJ2-3; V: TRBV9; D: TRBD2; CDR3: CASSVGDGRATDTQYF
J: TRBJ2-3; V: TRBV15; D: TRBD2; CDR3: CATSRDVSGEYTQYF
J: TRBJ1-3; V: TRBV9; D: NA; CDR3: CASSPDRNSGNTIYF
J: TRBJ2-3; V: TRBV28; D: TRBD2; CDR3: CASSQTSGWADTQYF
J: TRBJ2-7; V: TRBV6-5; D: NA; CDR3: CASSKTHAYEQYF
J: TRBJ1-1; V: TRBV7-9; D: NA; CDR3: CASSSPTSGNTEAFF
J: TRBJ2-7; V: TRBV27; D: TRBD2; CDR3: CASRGGATQRWEQYF
J: TRBJ2-1; V: TRBV11-3; D: NA; CDR3: CASSHTFEGVRWNEQFF
J: TRBJ2-5; V: TRBV28; D: NA; CDR3: CASSQLNEGPQETQYF
J: TRBJ1-2; V: TRBV24-1; D: TRBD1; CDR3: CATGKGQGWKYSNYGYTF
J: TRBJ1-3; V: TRBV29-1; D: NA; CDR3: CSVVTGNTIYF
J: TRBJ2-1; V: TRBV3-1/TRBV3-2; D: TRBD2; CDR3: CASSLTGTSDEQFF